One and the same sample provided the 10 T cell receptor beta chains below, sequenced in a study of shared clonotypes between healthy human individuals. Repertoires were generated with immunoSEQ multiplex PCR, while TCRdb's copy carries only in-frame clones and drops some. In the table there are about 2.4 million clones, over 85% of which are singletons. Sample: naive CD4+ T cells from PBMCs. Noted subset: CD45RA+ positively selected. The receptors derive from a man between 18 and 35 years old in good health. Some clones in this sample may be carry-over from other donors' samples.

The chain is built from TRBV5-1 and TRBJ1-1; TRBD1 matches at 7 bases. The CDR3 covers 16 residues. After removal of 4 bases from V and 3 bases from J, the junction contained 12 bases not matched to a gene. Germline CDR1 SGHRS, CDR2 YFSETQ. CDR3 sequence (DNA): TGCGCCAGCAGCCAAGACAGGGCCCCGGTTGACACTGAAGCTTTCTTT. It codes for CASSQDRAPVDTEAFF.

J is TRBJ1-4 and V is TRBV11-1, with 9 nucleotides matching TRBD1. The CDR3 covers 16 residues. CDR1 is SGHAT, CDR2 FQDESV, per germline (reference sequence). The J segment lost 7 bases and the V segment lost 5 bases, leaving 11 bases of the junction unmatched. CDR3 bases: TGTGCCAGCAGCCCCAAACCGGGACAGGGCTCTGAAAAACTGTTTTTT. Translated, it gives CASSPKPGQGSEKLFF. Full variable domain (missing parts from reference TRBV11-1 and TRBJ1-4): EAEVAQSPRYKITEKSQAVAFWCDPISGHATLYWYRQILGQGPELLVQFQDESVVDDSQLPKDRFSAERLKGVDSTLKIQPAELGDSAMYLCASSPKPGQGSEKLFFGSGTQLSVL.

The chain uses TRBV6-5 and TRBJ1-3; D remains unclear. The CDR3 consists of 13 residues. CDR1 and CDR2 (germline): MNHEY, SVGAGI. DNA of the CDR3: TGTGCAAGTACCACGCACTCTGGAAACACCATATATTTT. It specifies CASTTHSGNTIYF.

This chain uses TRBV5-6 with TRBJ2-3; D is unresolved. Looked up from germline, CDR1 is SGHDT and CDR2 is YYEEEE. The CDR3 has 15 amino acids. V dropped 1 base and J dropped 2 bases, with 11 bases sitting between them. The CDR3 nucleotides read TGTGCCAGCAGCTTGATGGAGATTTTCACAGATACGCAGTATTTT. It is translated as CASSLMEIFTDTQYF.

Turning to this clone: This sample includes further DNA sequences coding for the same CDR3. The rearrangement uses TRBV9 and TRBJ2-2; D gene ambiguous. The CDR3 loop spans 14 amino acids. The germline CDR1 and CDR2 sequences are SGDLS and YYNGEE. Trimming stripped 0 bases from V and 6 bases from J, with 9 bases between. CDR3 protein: CASSVGEWAGELFF. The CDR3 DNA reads TGTGCCAGCAGCGTAGGAGAATGGGCCGGGGAGCTGTTTTTT.

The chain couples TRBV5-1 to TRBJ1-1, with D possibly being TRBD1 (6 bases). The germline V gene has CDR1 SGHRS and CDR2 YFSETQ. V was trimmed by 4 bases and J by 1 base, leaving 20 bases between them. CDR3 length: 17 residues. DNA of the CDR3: TGCGCCAGCAGCCCGCGACGAACTGGACAGACGAACACTGAAGCTTTCTTT. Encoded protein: CASSPRRTGQTNTEAFF.

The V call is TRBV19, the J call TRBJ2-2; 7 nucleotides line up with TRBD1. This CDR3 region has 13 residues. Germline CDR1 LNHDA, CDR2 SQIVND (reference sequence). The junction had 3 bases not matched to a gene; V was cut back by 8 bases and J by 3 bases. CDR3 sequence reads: CASDTGDTGELFF. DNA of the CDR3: TGTGCCAGTGATACAGGGGACACCGGGGAGCTGTTTTTT.

The CDR3 nucleotides are TGCAGCGACATACAGGGTAGCTCCTACAATGAGCAGTTCTTC. Its translation is CSDIQGSSYNEQFF. The chain joins TRBV29-1 to TRBJ2-1, with D possibly TRBD1 on 6 matching bases. V lost 7 bases to trimming and J lost 0 bases, with 13 bases between them. Germline V gene data show CDR1 as SQVTM and CDR2 as ANQGSEA. The CDR3 loop spans 14 amino acids.

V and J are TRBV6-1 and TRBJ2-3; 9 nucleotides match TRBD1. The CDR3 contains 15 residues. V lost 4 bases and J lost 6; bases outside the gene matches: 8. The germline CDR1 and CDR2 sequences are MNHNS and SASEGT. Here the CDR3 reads CASSAGQGFLDTQYF. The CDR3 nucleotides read TGTGCCAGCAGTGCCGGACAGGGGTTTTTGGATACGCAGTATTTT.

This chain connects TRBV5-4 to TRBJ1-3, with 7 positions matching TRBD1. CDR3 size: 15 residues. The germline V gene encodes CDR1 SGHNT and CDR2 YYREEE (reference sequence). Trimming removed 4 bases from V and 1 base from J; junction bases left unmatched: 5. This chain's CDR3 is CASSPGQFSGNTIYF. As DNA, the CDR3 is TGTGCCAGCAGCCCGGGACAGTTTTCTGGAAACACCATATATTTT.